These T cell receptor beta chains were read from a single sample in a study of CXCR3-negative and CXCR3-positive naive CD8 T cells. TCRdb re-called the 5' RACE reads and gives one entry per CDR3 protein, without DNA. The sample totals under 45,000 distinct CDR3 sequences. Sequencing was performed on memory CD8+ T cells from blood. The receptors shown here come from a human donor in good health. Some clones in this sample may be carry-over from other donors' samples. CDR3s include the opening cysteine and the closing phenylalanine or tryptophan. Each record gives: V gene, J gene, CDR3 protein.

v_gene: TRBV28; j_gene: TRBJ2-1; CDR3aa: CASSFSYNEQFF
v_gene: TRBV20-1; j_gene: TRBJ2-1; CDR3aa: CSARDNPGPPKNEQFF
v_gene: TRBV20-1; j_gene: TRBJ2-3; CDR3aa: CSARDTLAGATDTQYF
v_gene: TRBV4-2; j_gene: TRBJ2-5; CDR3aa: CASSQESTGGWQETQYF
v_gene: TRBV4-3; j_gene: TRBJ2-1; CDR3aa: CASSQESYFYNEQFF
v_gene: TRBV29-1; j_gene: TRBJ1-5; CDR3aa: CSVEEGGQGVAQPQHF
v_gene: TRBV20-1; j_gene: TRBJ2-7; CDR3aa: CSAGRTRSDYEQYF
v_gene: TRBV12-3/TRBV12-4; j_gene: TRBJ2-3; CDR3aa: CASSSEGRRADTQYF
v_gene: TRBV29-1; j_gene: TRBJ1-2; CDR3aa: CSVEDRAGGYTF
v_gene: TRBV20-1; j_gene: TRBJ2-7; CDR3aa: CSARSTGDEQYF